This T cell receptor beta chain stems from a study of beta chain features in type 1 diabetes. Study-wide findings and caveats: In all four CD4+ subsets, TCRB CDR3 length was significantly, moderately reduced in type 1 diabetes.

This clone has more than one count but fewer than ten. Its antigen is currently unknown. CDR3 length: 15 amino acids. The junction had 3 bases not matched to a gene; V was cut back by 0 bases and J by 7 bases. The entirety of the isolated RNA underwent reverse transcription, so expressed TCRB transcripts were sequenced. Clones were sequenced by immunoSEQ multiplex PCR, and TCRdb holds only the in-frame ones, with some missing. The sample carries some 99,000 clones, 30% to 50% recorded once. This clonotype originated in a woman under 30 in good health. Sequenced input: stem cell memory CD4+ T cells from blood. The chain has TRBV23-1 and TRBJ2-3; the match to TRBD1 covers 11 bases. TRBV23-1 is annotated as an ORF whose role is uncertain. The CDR3 loop reads CASSQSDRGLHTQYF. The DNA of the CDR3 is TGCGCCAGCAGTCAATCGGACAGGGGGCTCCATACGCAGTATTTT.